The clone carrying this TCR beta chain was counted only a few times. No antigen is known for it. The data originate from a study of beta chain features in type 1 diabetes. The study's findings and limits: All four CD4+ subsets of Type 1 diabetes patients contained TCRB CDR3s that were moderately but significantly shorter. Compared with healthy donors, patients appeared to share more similar naive, central memory and regulatory TCRB repertoires.

What was sequenced were expressed TCRB transcripts, since all of the isolated RNA had been reverse transcribed. Here immunoSEQ multiplex PCR was the method, and the copy in TCRdb shows in-frame clones only, minus some. The sample consists of roughly 100,000 clones, 25% to 35% of them appearing once. Trimming took 0 bases from V and 1 from J, leaving 14 bases between them. The germline gives CDR1 SGHNT, CDR2 YYREEE (reference sequence). There are 17 residues in the CDR3. Sequenced input: central memory CD4+ T cells from blood. The chain joins TRBV5-4 to TRBJ2-1; a weak D match, TRBD1 (6 bases). This receptor was obtained from a woman in her late teens or twenties with type 1 diabetes. This chain's CDR3 is CASSLGGGMGSYNEQFF. The CDR3 bases are TGTGCCAGCAGCTTGGGAGGGGGAATGGGATCCTACAATGAGCAGTTCTTC. Supplemented by reference TRBV5-4 and TRBJ2-1, the full variable domain reads ETGVTQSPTHLIKTRGQQVTLRCSSQSGHNTVSWYQQALGQGPQFIFQYYREEENGRGNFPPRFSGLQFPNYSSELNVNALELDDSALYLCASSLGGGMGSYNEQFFGPGTRLTVL.